Included here is one T cell receptor (beta chain) sequence, with context. The authors' processing: Using reference gene primer amplification, nucleated cell counts were estimated. The assay was immunoSEQ multiplex PCR, and TCRdb's table has in-frame clones only and misses some. V and J calls and clone size are given by that table; D and trimming were obtained from the DNA. The sample includes under 350,000 clones, 83% of them seen just once. Looked up from germline, CDR1 is SEHNR and CDR2 is FQNEAQ (reference sequence). The CDR3 has 14 residues. Trimming took 5 bases from V and 2 from J, leaving 12 bases between them. The sample originates from a study of blood T cell repertoires in COVID-19. For the study at large: Acute and convalescent COVID-19 specimens originated in the United States, Italy and Spain.

The sequence came from a woman in her fifties or sixties who had recovered from COVID-19. The V call is TRBV7-9, the J call TRBJ2-5; D remains ambiguous. The sequencing sample was made of peripheral blood. In nucleotides, the CDR3 is TGTGCCAGCAGCAGAGAGACATGGCAAGAGACCCAGTACTTC. This sequence encodes CASSRETWQETQYF.